Reported below is one T cell receptor (beta chain). How the authors handled the data: The authors estimated nucleated cell counts from reference gene primer amplification. The repertoire was sequenced with immunoSEQ multiplex PCR; TCRdb's copy has only in-frame clones and lacks some. The DNA gave D and trimming, while V, J and clone size come from that table. The sample has around 140,000 clones, about 88% seen once. This entry belongs to a study of blood T cell repertoires in COVID-19. Across the study: Sources were T cells, B-cell-depleted T cells, or PBMCs; the material itself was cDNA or gDNA.

The germline gives CDR1 SGHTA, CDR2 FQGNSA. The CDR3 length is 19 residues. With V trimmed by 2 bases and J by 3 bases, 17 bases remained unmatched. The chain links TRBV7-2 to TRBJ2-7; TRBD1 matches 9 bases. The sequence was collected from a woman of 80 years or more with acute or convalescent COVID-19. Specimen: peripheral blood. CDR3 nucleotide sequence: TGTGCCAGCAGCTTAACCGGGACAGGGTCATTAACGGCCAACTACGAGCAGTACTTC. Translation gives CASSLTGTGSLTANYEQYF.